Listed here are 27 T cell receptor beta chains from one sample, sequenced in a study of T cell responses to AZD1222 COVID-19 vaccine (dated by TCRdb to 2020 to 2023). Library creation used the immunoSEQ multiplex PCR assay. Sourced from immuneACCESS, this table was stored by TCRdb with only in-frame sequences that have V and J called. A share of the clones is absent; for the studies checked, an unresolved V gene accounts for under half, and the remainder has no known explanation. A total of about 140,000 clones appear in this sample, over 75% of them only once. The ten biggest clones cover around 4.7% of the sample. The time point label corresponds to: baseline before first vaccination. Sample: peripheral blood, taken on day 0 of AZD1222 vaccination. Receptors were obtained from an adult in good health.

J is TRBJ2-7 and V is TRBV13, with D possibly TRBD2 on 5 matching bases. From germline, CDR1 is PRHDT and CDR2 FYEKMQ (reference sequence). The CDR3 has 14 amino acids. V gave up 2 bases and J gave up 6 bases, with 14 bases separating them. CDR3 DNA sequence: TGTGCCAGCAGCTTAAGAAGGTGGAGGACCGAGCAGTACTTC. It encodes CASSLRRWRTEQYF.

The chain joins TRBV9 to TRBJ1-2; no clear D gene. Trimming took 1 base from V and 4 from J, leaving 23 bases between them. The CDR3 contains 18 residues. Germline-derived CDR1 and CDR2 are SGDLS and YYNGEE. This chain's CDR3 is CASSVRSSLVSAFYGYTF. DNA of the CDR3: TGTGCCAGCAGCGTACGCTCCTCCTTGGTATCGGCCTTCTATGGCTACACCTTC.

This rearrangement joins TRBV10-2 to TRBJ2-1, with D maybe TRBD2 (5 bases). Germline V lookup: CDR1 WSHSY, CDR2 SAAADI. The CDR3 length is 14 residues. The V gene lost 7 bases and the J gene lost 8 bases, with 18 bases spanning the gap. CDR3: CASTVSGRLDEQFF. The CDR3 nucleotides read TGCGCCAGCACCGTATCGGGGAGATTGGATGAGCAGTTCTTC.

This chain joins TRBV5-5 and TRBJ1-2, with 8 bases aligning to TRBD1. Germline CDR1 and CDR2: SGHKS and YYEKEE (reference sequence). Trimming took 4 bases from V and 6 from J; bases not matched to a gene: 11. This CDR3 has 15 residues. CDR3: CASSIGQGLVDGYTF. The DNA for the CDR3 is TGTGCCAGCAGCATAGGACAGGGATTGGTTGATGGCTACACCTTC.

The chain couples TRBV13 to TRBJ1-1, with 7 bases lining up with TRBD1. CDR1 is PRHDT and CDR2 is FYEKMQ in the germline V gene (reference sequence). The CDR3 runs 15 residues. With 5 bases clipped from V and 0 bases from J, the junction kept 6 bases outside the gene matches. CDR3 nucleotides: TGTGCCAGCAGCGCCCGACAGGGATTGAACACTGAAGCTTTCTTT. It is translated as CASSARQGLNTEAFF.

The chain links TRBV4-2 to TRBJ1-2; D unclear. Germline V CDR1 and CDR2: LGHNA, YNFKEQ. V was trimmed by 0 bases and J by 6 bases, leaving 11 bases between them. CDR3 length: 14 amino acids. The CDR3 bases are TGTGCCAGCAGCCAAGACAGGTGGGGAGATGGCTACACCTTC. Residues: CASSQDRWGDGYTF.

The chain employs TRBV19 and TRBJ2-3; D is unresolved. CDR1 LNHDA and CDR2 SQIVND come from the germline V gene (reference sequence). Trimming took off 1 base at V and 0 bases at J, with 11 bases between the two ends. This CDR3 has 16 residues. The CDR3 region has the DNA TGTGCCAGTAGTATAGGTGGGCCCACTAGCACAGATACGCAGTATTTT. Protein: CASSIGGPTSTDTQYF.

This clone has a single count. This sequence joins TRBV11-2 and TRBJ1-2; 10 bases are a match to TRBD1. J lost 6 bases, V lost 5 bases, and 6 bases had no gene match. Germline loops: CDR1 SGHAT, CDR2 FQNNGV. The CDR3 is 14 residues long. CDR3 loop: CASSTADRGNGYTF. CDR3 DNA sequence: TGTGCCAGCAGCACCGCGGACAGGGGGAATGGCTACACCTTC.

The chain couples TRBV7-4 to TRBJ1-2; possibly TRBD1 for D (5 bases). CDR3 length equals 15 residues. Per germline, CDR1 SGHVT and CDR2 SQSDAQ. V was pared by 0 bases and J by 9 bases, with 17 bases between. The CDR3 nucleotides are TGTGCCAGCAGCTTAGCGCGGGGACTAATGAGTCGCTACACCTTC. Protein: CASSLARGLMSRYTF.

V is TRBV28 and J is TRBJ2-6; D not resolved. Germline V CDR1 and CDR2: MDHEN, SYDVKM. V lost 5 bases and J 0 bases, leaving 20 bases between the germline ends. The CDR3 has 19 residues. The CDR3: CASSPGTYNPLSGANVLTF. In DNA form, the CDR3 reads TGTGCCAGCAGTCCCGGAACTTACAACCCCCTCTCTGGGGCCAACGTCCTGACTTTC.

The rearrangement links TRBV7-9 to TRBJ2-2, with 7 positions matching TRBD1. This CDR3 has 18 residues. CDR1 and CDR2 from the germline V gene are SEHNR and FQNEAQ (reference sequence). V was clipped by 2 bases and J by 1 base; unmatched bases: 10. The CDR3 sequence: CASSLSRRGDRNTGELFF. CDR3 sequence (DNA): TGTGCCAGCAGCTTAAGTAGAAGAGGGGACAGGAACACCGGGGAGCTGTTTTTT.

J is TRBJ2-5 and V is TRBV27; 11 nucleotides agree with TRBD1. Germline assignment: CDR1 MNHEY and CDR2 SMNVEV (reference sequence). V lost 5 bases and J lost 5; bases outside the gene matches: 7. The CDR3 is 15 amino acids. The CDR3 loop reads CASSPGQGARETQYF. The DNA of the CDR3 is TGTGCCAGCAGTCCCGGACAGGGGGCTCGGGAGACCCAGTACTTC.

The chain uses TRBV6-5 and TRBJ1-1; perhaps TRBD1 as D (5 bases). CDR1 and CDR2 (germline): MNHEY, SVGAGI. The CDR3 runs to 14 residues. V dropped 0 bases and J dropped 5 bases, with 10 bases sitting between them. The CDR3 is CASSYSTGGTEAFF. The DNA for the CDR3 is TGTGCCAGCAGTTACTCTACGGGGGGGACTGAAGCTTTCTTT.

This chain connects TRBV15 to TRBJ2-1; TRBD2 aligns across 7 bases. From germline, CDR1 is LNHNV and CDR2 YYDKDF (reference sequence). With V trimmed by 3 bases and J by 4 bases, 3 bases remained unmatched. The CDR3 is made up of 14 amino acids. Written as DNA, the CDR3 is TGTGCCACCAGCAGGGGAGGGTCGTACAATGAGCAGTTCTTC. Translated, it gives CATSRGGSYNEQFF.

The rearrangement links TRBV19 to TRBJ2-1; TRBD2 matches 10 bases. Unmatched junction bases numbered 3, after V lost 2 bases and J lost 2 bases. This CDR3 has 16 residues. Germline CDR1 reads LNHDA; CDR2 reads SQIVND (reference sequence). The CDR3 DNA sequence: TGTGCCAGTAGTATACCTAGCGGGAGCACCTACAATGAGCAGTTCTTC. Its translation: CASSIPSGSTYNEQFF. The full variable domain, completed using reference TRBV19 and TRBJ2-1, is DGGITQSPKYLFRKEGQNVTLSCEQNLNHDAMYWYRQDPGQGLRLIYYSQIVNDFQKGDIAEGYSVSREKKESFPLTVTSAQKNPTAFYLCASSIPSGSTYNEQFFGPGTRLTVL.

The V gene is TRBV11-2, the J gene TRBJ2-5; TRBD2 matches 9 bases. Germline V gene lookup returns CDR1 SGHAT and CDR2 FQNNGV. V lost 8 bases and J lost 4; bases outside the gene matches: 14. The CDR3 is made up of 16 amino acids. The CDR3, as DNA: TGTGCCAGCGGCCGCGGGAGCGGGGGGTTAATAGAGACCCAGTACTTC. The encoded protein is CASGRGSGGLIETQYF.

V usage is TRBV19 and J usage is TRBJ2-1; TRBD2 matches at 7 bases. Per the germline V gene, CDR1 is LNHDA and CDR2 is SQIVND (reference sequence). There are 13 residues in the CDR3. The ends lost 9 bases at V and 8 bases at J; junction bases unmatched: 10. The CDR3 here is CASLGLLGDEQFF. CDR3 coding DNA: TGTGCCAGCCTGGGACTACTAGGCGATGAGCAGTTCTTC.

The rearrangement joins TRBV2 to TRBJ2-7; D uncertain. CDR1 and CDR2 (germline): SNHLY, FYNNEI. The CDR3 runs to 14 residues. The V end lost 5 bases, the J end lost 0 bases, and 11 bases lay between the germline ends. The CDR3 DNA is TGTGCCAGCAGTACGGATGTCAGCTCCTACGAGCAGTACTTC. Encoded protein: CASSTDVSSYEQYF.

V and J are TRBV6-2 or TRBV6-3 and TRBJ1-5; D unclear. The CDR3 has 15 amino acids. The V gene's germline CDR1 is MNHEY and CDR2 SVGEGT. Trimming cost V 2 bases and J 4 bases, with 12 bases left between them. DNA for the CDR3: TGTGCCAGCAGTTACCTGGGGTCTCGTAATCAGCCCCAGCATTTT. Protein sequence: CASSYLGSRNQPQHF.

The chain links TRBV6-5 to TRBJ1-6; D is undetermined. The germline V and J ends were trimmed by 5 bases and 10 bases, with 18 bases remaining between them. The germline CDR1 and CDR2 sequences are MNHEY and SVGAGI. The CDR3 runs 15 residues. Here the CDR3 reads CASSPRSEGRSPLHF. In nucleotides, the CDR3 is TGTGCCAGCAGTCCCCGATCGGAGGGCCGGTCACCCCTCCACTTT.

The chain recombines TRBV27 with TRBJ2-1; 10 bases are shared with TRBD2. The J segment lost 7 bases and the V segment lost 3 bases, leaving 9 bases of the junction unmatched. The germline V gene has CDR1 MNHEY and CDR2 SMNVEV (reference sequence). The CDR3 runs to 16 residues. The CDR3 sequence: CASSFSGRAGTNEQFF. CDR3 DNA: TGTGCCAGCAGTTTCAGCGGGAGGGCCGGGACGAATGAGCAGTTCTTC.

J is TRBJ1-1 and V is TRBV11-3, with unresolved D. The ends were cut back, 3 bases at V and 0 bases at J, with 5 bases in the middle. The germline V gene has CDR1 SGHNT and CDR2 YENEEA. The CDR3 spans 13 residues. DNA of the CDR3: TGTGCCAGCAGCTTCGGACTGAACACTGAAGCTTTCTTT. Amino acid sequence: CASSFGLNTEAFF.

The gene calls are TRBV3-1 (or the pseudogene TRBV3-2) and TRBJ2-1; weak D call: TRBD2 (7 bases). V lost 4 bases and J lost 0, with 16 bases in between. Germline V gives CDR1 LGHDT, CDR2 YNNKEL (reference sequence). The CDR3 runs 17 residues. CDR3 protein: CASSRGGMSYSYNEQFF. The CDR3 DNA reads as TGTGCCAGCAGCCGGGGGGGCATGTCCTACTCCTACAATGAGCAGTTCTTC.

In its sample, this clone was seen a few times. The chain employs TRBV7-9 and TRBJ2-7; 7 nucleotides match TRBD1. The germline V gene encodes CDR1 SEHNR and CDR2 FQNEAQ (reference sequence). J gave up 6 bases and V 5 bases, and 10 bases lay outside the gene matches. This CDR3 has 14 amino acids. This CDR3 reads CASSPRQGRSEQYF. The DNA of the CDR3 is TGTGCCAGCAGCCCGCGACAGGGAAGAAGCGAGCAGTACTTC.

The chain has TRBV19 and TRBJ2-5, with 7 positions matching TRBD1. With V trimmed by 3 bases and J by 0 bases, 13 bases remained unmatched. CDR1 and CDR2 from the germline V gene are LNHDA and SQIVND (reference sequence). CDR3 length equals 18 residues. CDR3 nucleotide sequence: TGTGCCAGTAGTATCATTCTAAGAGTAAGGGGGCACCAAGAGACCCAGTACTTC. Its protein is CASSIILRVRGHQETQYF.

The V gene is TRBV7-8, the J gene TRBJ1-2; D is unclear. This CDR3 is built from 13 residues. Germline V gene sequence: CDR1 SGHVS, CDR2 FQNEAQ. V lost 1 base to trimming and J lost 4 bases, with 7 bases between them. CDR3 sequence reads: CASSLDSRYGYTF. CDR3 DNA: TGTGCCAGCAGCTTAGACAGCCGCTATGGCTACACCTTC.

The CDR3 loop reads CASSLLGYEQYF. The CDR3 DNA is TGTGCCAGCAGCTTGTTGGGCTACGAGCAGTACTTC. This chain uses TRBV5-4 with TRBJ2-7; D uncertain. V lost 1 base, J lost 3 bases, and 5 bases lay in between. Germline values: CDR1 SGHNT, CDR2 YYREEE (reference sequence). The CDR3 runs 12 residues.